A selection of T cell receptor beta chains follows, all from one sample in a study of blood T cell repertoires in COVID-19. Libraries were prepared by immunoSEQ multiplex PCR; TCRdb keeps only in-frame clonotypes and omits some of them. This sample yields some 200,000 clones, of which about 88% are seen a single time; approximately 2.7% belongs to the top ten. The sequencing sample was made of PBMCs or T cells enriched from blood (not recorded which). These receptors all come from a woman aged 30 to 39 who had recovered from COVID-19. Both conserved end residues are part of each CDR3. A D gene is named only where the DNA matches it firmly. A clone size is listed for some rows: how often the clone was seen (once, few, many), or a class if it is expanded.

V,J,D,size,DNA,CDR3
TRBV5-1,TRBJ1-2,-,-,TGCGCCAGCAGCTTGACCCGACAGCCTTACTATGGCTACACCTTC,CASSLTRQPYYGYTF
TRBV7-9,TRBJ1-1,TRBD1,-,TGTGCCAGCAGCTTACCGGGCCGGGACAGGGGGCAGAGCACTGAAGCTTTCTTT,CASSLPGRDRGQSTEAFF
TRBV23-1,TRBJ1-3,-,-,TGCGCCAGCAGTCCCGTTAGCTCTGGAAACACCATATATTTT,CASSPVSSGNTIYF
TRBV3-1/TRBV3-2,TRBJ1-2,TRBD1,-,TGTGCCAGCACTACCCCCGGACAGGCCTATGGCTACACCTTC,CASTTPGQAYGYTF
TRBV11-3,TRBJ2-2,-,-,TGTGCCAGCAGCTTAGGTAGCGGAAACACCGGGGAGCTGTTTTTT,CASSLGSGNTGELFF
TRBV7-3,TRBJ1-4,-,-,TGTGCCAGCAGCTTAACAGGGGGAACTAATGAAAAACTGTTTTTT,CASSLTGGTNEKLFF
TRBV20-1,TRBJ2-2,-,-,TGCAGTGCTAGTAGGACAGTACTCGGGGAGCTGTTTTTT,CSASRTVLGELFF
TRBV6-5,TRBJ1-1,-,once,TGTGCCAGCAGTTACTCGTACTACATGAACACTGAAGCTTTCTTT,CASSYSYYMNTEAFF
TRBV19,TRBJ2-5,-,-,TGTGCCAGTAGTACAGGGGTCGCAGAGACCCAGTACTTC,CASSTGVAETQYF
TRBV7-9,TRBJ1-3,-,few,TGTGCCAGCAGCTTAAAGATAGAGGGCCGAACCTCTGGAAACACCATATATTTT,CASSLKIEGRTSGNTIYF
TRBV5-1,TRBJ2-2,-,few,TGCGCCAGCAGCTTGGTTCTAGCTTCGAACACCGGGGAGCTGTTTTTT,CASSLVLASNTGELFF
TRBV12-3/TRBV12-4,TRBJ1-2,-,once,TGTGCCAGCAGTTTAGGTCCAAATGGCTACACCTTC,CASSLGPNGYTF
TRBV29-1,TRBJ2-5,-,-,TGCAGCGTTGGGGTCGGTGGCTCCAGCGGAGAGACCCAGTACTTC,CSVGVGGSSGETQYF
TRBV5-4,TRBJ2-1,TRBD1,-,TGTGCCAGCAGCTTGGGACAGGGGGGAGGGAATGAGCAGTTCTTC,CASSLGQGGGNEQFF
TRBV6-4,TRBJ1-2,-,-,TGTGCCAGCCTCCGGGAGATAAAAATACCTAACTATGGCTACACCTTC,CASLREIKIPNYGYTF
TRBV27,TRBJ1-5,-,-,TGTGCCAGCAGTTTACGAAGGGGCGAGTCCCAGCATTTT,CASSLRRGESQHF
TRBV5-4,TRBJ2-5,TRBD1,once,TGTGCCAGCAGCGCGGACAGGGTCGAGACCCAGTACTTC,CASSADRVETQYF
TRBV29-1,TRBJ2-2,TRBD1,-,TGCAGCGTTGATGACAGGGTTTCGAACACCGGGGAGCTGTTTTTT,CSVDDRVSNTGELFF
TRBV9,TRBJ2-2,-,-,TGTGCCAGCAGCGCCCGGGACTTGAACACCGGGGAGCTGTTTTTT,CASSARDLNTGELFF
TRBV7-6,TRBJ2-5,TRBD2,-,TGTGCCAGCAGCTTAGGAATCAGCGGGGGGCTGCAAGAGACCCAGTACTTC,CASSLGISGGLQETQYF
TRBV5-4,TRBJ1-2,TRBD1,-,TGTGCCAGCAGCCCCGAATACGGACAGGGGGCTTATGGCTACACCTTC,CASSPEYGQGAYGYTF
TRBV18,TRBJ2-3,-,-,TGTGCCAGCTCACAACTCGTGGGCACAGATACGCAGTATTTT,CASSQLVGTDTQYF
TRBV4-1,TRBJ2-7,-,-,TGCGCCAGCAGCCCCCCCGGGGGTACCTACGAGCAGTACTTC,CASSPPGGTYEQYF
TRBV27,TRBJ1-1,-,-,TGTGCCAGCACCCTTTTCGGGGGTAACACTGAAGCTTTCTTT,CASTLFGGNTEAFF
TRBV3-1/TRBV3-2,TRBJ2-5,TRBD2,-,TGTGCCAGCAGCCGACTAGCGGGGGGTAAATACCAAGAGACCCAGTACTTC,CASSRLAGGKYQETQYF
TRBV19,TRBJ1-1,TRBD1,-,TGTGCCAGTAGTATAGTGGGACAGGGACGGACTGAAGCTTTCTTT,CASSIVGQGRTEAFF
TRBV5-6,TRBJ1-5,-,-,TGTGCCAGCAGCTTGTACAGTCGTCAGCCCCAGCATTTT,CASSLYSRQPQHF
TRBV13,TRBJ2-5,TRBD1,-,TGTGCCAGCAGCCCCAGGGGACAGGGCGAGACCCAGTACTTC,CASSPRGQGETQYF
TRBV5-1,TRBJ1-6,-,-,TGCGCCAGCAGCACCGGACAGACGGGTTCACCCCTCCACTTT,CASSTGQTGSPLHF
TRBV4-3,TRBJ2-7,-,-,TGCGCCAGCAGCCCCGACAGGTCCTACGAGCAGTACTTC,CASSPDRSYEQYF
TRBV4-2,TRBJ2-1,-,-,TGTGCCAGCAGCCCCGCTAACAATGAGCAGTTCTTC,CASSPANNEQFF
TRBV9,TRBJ2-1,TRBD2,-,TGTGCCAGCAGCGTAGGTAGTAGCGGGGGTAAGTCCTACAATGAGCAGTTCTTC,CASSVGSSGGKSYNEQFF
TRBV6-2/TRBV6-3,TRBJ2-4,-,-,TGTGCCAGCAGTTACGGACTAGCCAAAAACATTCAGTACTTC,CASSYGLAKNIQYF
TRBV7-2,TRBJ1-5,TRBD1,-,TGTGCCAGCAGCGCCCTACAGGGGGGCAATCAGCCCCAGCATTTT,CASSALQGGNQPQHF
TRBV10-3,TRBJ1-5,TRBD1,-,TGTGCCATAGGACAGGGCGGGAATCAGCCCCAGCATTTT,CAIGQGGNQPQHF
TRBV30,TRBJ1-1,-,-,TGTGCCTGGATGGTATGCGGGGGCAAGAACACTGAAGCTTTCTTT,CAWMVCGGKNTEAFF
TRBV7-9,TRBJ1-2,-,-,TGTGCCAGCAGCTTAAGGGGTGTCAACTATGGCTACACCTTC,CASSLRGVNYGYTF
TRBV4-2,TRBJ1-1,-,-,TGTGCCAGCAGCGAACAGGCGAACACTGAAGCTTTCTTT,CASSEQANTEAFF
TRBV5-1,TRBJ1-6,TRBD1,-,TGCGCCAGCAGCTTGGCGGGACAGGGAAATAATTCACCCCTCCACTTT,CASSLAGQGNNSPLHF
TRBV7-3,TRBJ2-3,-,-,TGTGCCAGCAGCTTAAGCAGGGTGTGGGACACAGATACGCAGTATTTT,CASSLSRVWDTDTQYF
TRBV3-1/TRBV3-2,TRBJ1-2,-,-,TGTGCCAGCAGCCAACGGGGCTATGGCTACACCTTC,CASSQRGYGYTF
TRBV4-3,TRBJ2-3,-,-,TGCGCCAGCAGCCGGGGGGGCCAGACTGGCACAGATACGCAGTATTTT,CASSRGGQTGTDTQYF
TRBV9,TRBJ2-3,TRBD2,-,TGTGCCAGCAGTGGAGCGGGGGCGGTCGCGACAGATACGCAGTATTTT,CASSGAGAVATDTQYF
TRBV11-2,TRBJ2-3,-,-,TGTGCCAGCAGCTTATATCCAGGAGGAGGCACAGATACGCAGTATTTT,CASSLYPGGGTDTQYF
TRBV10-3,TRBJ1-2,-,-,TGTGCCATCAGTGAGTCGGTAACTGGTGGCTACACCTTC,CAISESVTGGYTF
TRBV9,TRBJ1-1,-,-,TGTGCCAGCAGCGCGGGGGGGAACACTGAAGCTTTCTTT,CASSAGGNTEAFF
TRBV19,TRBJ1-2,-,-,TGTGCCAGTAGTCTTACGAACAGGGAAGGGAATGGCTACACCTTC,CASSLTNREGNGYTF
TRBV7-9,TRBJ2-5,-,-,TGTGCCAGCAGTCCAGGGTACGAGACCCAGTACTTC,CASSPGYETQYF
TRBV19,TRBJ1-4,-,-,TGTGCCAGTAGTATCGGCGGAGTTAATGAAAAACTGTTTTTT,CASSIGGVNEKLFF
TRBV7-9,TRBJ2-3,-,-,TGTGCCAGCAGCTTGATAACGGGGAGCACAGATACGCAGTATTTT,CASSLITGSTDTQYF
TRBV5-4,TRBJ2-1,TRBD2,-,TGTGCCAGCAGCCCCCCTAGCGGGGGGGATAAATACAATGAGCAGTTCTTC,CASSPPSGGDKYNEQFF
TRBV6-1,TRBJ1-3,TRBD1,-,TGTGCCAGCAGTGCCCTCCTGGGACAGCCCGACCCTAGCACCATATATTTT,CASSALLGQPDPSTIYF
TRBV7-9,TRBJ1-1,TRBD1,-,TGTGCCAGCAGCCAATTTTGGGACAGGGAGGCTTTCTTT,CASSQFWDREAFF
TRBV6-5,TRBJ1-4,-,-,TGTGCCAGCAGTCCTACCTCGGCAACTAATGAAAAACTGTTTTTT,CASSPTSATNEKLFF